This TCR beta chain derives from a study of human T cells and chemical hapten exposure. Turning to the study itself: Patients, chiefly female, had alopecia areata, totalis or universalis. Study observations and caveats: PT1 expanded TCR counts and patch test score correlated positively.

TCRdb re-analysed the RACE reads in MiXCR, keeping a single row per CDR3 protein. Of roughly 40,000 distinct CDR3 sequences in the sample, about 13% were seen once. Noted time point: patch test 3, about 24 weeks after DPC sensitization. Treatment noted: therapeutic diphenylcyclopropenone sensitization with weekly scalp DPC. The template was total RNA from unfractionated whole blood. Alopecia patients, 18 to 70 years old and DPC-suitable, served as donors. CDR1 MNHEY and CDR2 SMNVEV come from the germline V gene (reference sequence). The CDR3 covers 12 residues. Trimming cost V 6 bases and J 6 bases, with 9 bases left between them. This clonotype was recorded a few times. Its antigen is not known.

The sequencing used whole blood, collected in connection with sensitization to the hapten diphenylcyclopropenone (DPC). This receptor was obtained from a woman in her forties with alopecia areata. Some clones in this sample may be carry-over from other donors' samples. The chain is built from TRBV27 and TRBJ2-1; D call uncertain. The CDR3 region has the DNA TGTGCCAGCAGGCCGTGGGGCAATGAGCAGTTCTTC. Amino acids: CASRPWGNEQFF.